What follows describes a single TCR beta chain. No antigen is known for it. Germline lookup yields CDR1 MDHEN and CDR2 SYDVKM. V dropped 11 bases and J dropped 0 bases, with 17 bases sitting between them. The CDR3 is 15 amino acids. TCRdb used MiXCR to reprocess the reads, holding one entry per CDR3 protein. Found here are about 300,000 distinct CDR3 sequences, 25% of them singletons; the top ten hold about 14%. The sample comes from a study of T cell repertoires in cytomegalovirus infection. Study-wide points: Adding up the frequency of public TCR beta families identified people who carried CMV plus the relevant HLA. The ex vivo response was dominated by HLA-C-restricted CMV-specific TCR beta clonotypes.

This clonotype was obtained from a human donor in good health (CMV status not recorded). Some clones in this sample may be carry-over from other donors' samples. J is TRBJ2-1 and V is TRBV28; weak D call: TRBD2 (7 bases). What was sequenced was PBMCs. CDR3 bases: TGTGCCTCCACGGGGGGCCGAGGCTCCTACAATGAGCAGTTCTTC. It yields the protein CASTGGRGSYNEQFF.